This is a list of T cell receptor beta chains from one sample in a study of cytomegalovirus exposure and HLA in healthy donors. Profiled with immunoSEQ multiplex PCR; TCRdb holds only in-frame clones, not every one. Of 100,000 to 150,000 clones in the sample, less than 90% are singletons; the top ten hold approximately 1.5%. Sample: PBMCs. These receptors originate from a man between 40 and 49 years old in good health and CMV-seronegative. Each CDR3 is given with its conserved first and last residue. Each record gives: clone size, D gene, J gene, V gene, CDR3 DNA, CDR3 protein. D genes are given only for firm matches. Not every row has a clone size; where given, it reads once, few, many or a size class.

>-|-|TRBJ1-3|TRBV6-6
TGTGCCAGCAGCATACGGGACTTTGGAAACACCATATATTTT
CASSIRDFGNTIYF
>-|-|TRBJ1-2|TRBV10-2
TGCGCCAGCAGTGAGTCCCGGAGGGCGGATGGCTACACCTTC
CASSESRRADGYTF
>few|-|TRBJ1-1|TRBV7-6
TGTGCCAGCAGCTTAGACCGGGGGAACACTGAAGCTTTCTTT
CASSLDRGNTEAFF
>-|TRBD2|TRBJ2-1|TRBV4-1
TGCGCCAGCAGCCCCCCGGGACTAGATAATGAGCAGTTCTTC
CASSPPGLDNEQFF
>-|-|TRBJ1-1|TRBV7-2
TGTGCCAGCAGCGCCCGGACGGGGACTGAAGCTTTCTTT
CASSARTGTEAFF
>-|TRBD1|TRBJ2-2|TRBV5-5
TGTGCCAGCAGGCCCGGGACAGGGGGACTGGCCGGGGAGCTGTTTTTT
CASRPGTGGLAGELFF
>-|-|TRBJ2-3|TRBV4-3
TGCGCCAGCAGCCACCGGGTGGGCACAGATACGCAGTATTTT
CASSHRVGTDTQYF
>few|-|TRBJ2-5|TRBV7-6
TGTGCCAGCAGTACCCCTGAGGCACAAGAGACCCAGTACTTC
CASSTPEAQETQYF
>-|-|TRBJ2-7|TRBV11-2
TGTGCCAGCAGCGTAGGGGATGGAGGCTACGAGCAGTACTTC
CASSVGDGGYEQYF
>-|-|TRBJ2-2|TRBV19
TGTGCCAGTCGAACAGGCACCGGGGAGCTGTTTTTT
CASRTGTGELFF
>-|TRBD1|TRBJ2-5|TRBV4-1
TGCGCCAGCAGCCCACGAGTAAAGGGACAGGGAGAAGAGACCCAGTACTTC
CASSPRVKGQGEETQYF
>-|-|TRBJ2-7|TRBV2
TGTGCCAGCAGTAAAGGGTCAGGGTCCTTGAGCTTGTACTTC
CASSKGSGSLSLYF
>-|TRBD1|TRBJ2-3|TRBV7-9
TGTGCCAGCAGCTTAGACGGGGACAGGGGCTACGATACGCAGTATTTT
CASSLDGDRGYDTQYF
>-|TRBD1|TRBJ1-1|TRBV2
TGTGCCAGCATCAGGGACAGGGAAACTGAAGCTTTCTTT
CASIRDRETEAFF
>-|TRBD1|TRBJ1-5|TRBV6-1
TGTGCCAGCAGCCGGACAGGGAGCACACAGCCCCAGCATTTT
CASSRTGSTQPQHF
>-|TRBD2|TRBJ2-5|TRBV6-6
TGTGCCAGCAGTTACACCGTAGCGGGTGGGGACTTC
CASSYTVAGGDF
>-|-|TRBJ2-2|TRBV4-2
TGTGCCAGCAGCCAAGGAGGTGGGACCGGGGAGCTGTTTTTT
CASSQGGGTGELFF
>-|-|TRBJ2-7|TRBV15
TGTGCCACCAGCAGAGACGACAGGGAGGCCTACGAGCAGTACTTC
CATSRDDREAYEQYF